A selection of T cell receptor beta chains follows, all from one sample in a study of cytomegalovirus exposure and HLA in healthy donors. Some clones are missing from TCRdb's copy, which holds only in-frame ones; the method was immunoSEQ multiplex PCR. Here the sample table reports tens of thousands of clones. Sample: PBMCs. The source of these receptors is a woman aged 25-40 years in good health and CMV-seropositive. Each CDR3 is given with its conserved first and last residue. The D gene is left open where the match is weak.

d_gene: NA; v_gene: TRBV5-1; j_gene: TRBJ1-1; CDR3nt: TGCGCCAGCAGCTTGAGCTTAAGCGAGGGTTTAGCTTTCTTT; CDR3aa: CASSLSLSEGLAFF
d_gene: NA; v_gene: TRBV5-6; j_gene: TRBJ1-1; CDR3nt: TGTGCCAGCAGCTTGGAAGGGGTAAACACTGAAGCTTTCTTT; CDR3aa: CASSLEGVNTEAFF
d_gene: TRBD2; v_gene: TRBV15; j_gene: TRBJ2-3; CDR3nt: TGTGCCACCAGCAGAGATGGTTTAGCGGGGTTTATCACAGATACGCAGTATTTT; CDR3aa: CATSRDGLAGFITDTQYF
d_gene: NA; v_gene: TRBV9; j_gene: TRBJ1-3; CDR3nt: TGTGCCAGCAGCGTAGATTACTCTGGAAACACCATATATTTT; CDR3aa: CASSVDYSGNTIYF
d_gene: TRBD1; v_gene: TRBV18; j_gene: TRBJ1-1; CDR3nt: TGTGCCAGCTCACCGGGACAGGGGAACACTGAAGATTTCTTT; CDR3aa: CASSPGQGNTEDFF
d_gene: NA; v_gene: TRBV27; j_gene: TRBJ2-6; CDR3nt: TGTGCCAGCAGACGAGGGACAACTGGGGCCAACGTCCTGACTTTC; CDR3aa: CASRRGTTGANVLTF
d_gene: TRBD2; v_gene: TRBV28; j_gene: TRBJ2-4; CDR3nt: TGTGCCAGCAGTGTATCGGGACTAGGTGATCACAAAAACATTCAGTACTTC; CDR3aa: CASSVSGLGDHKNIQYF
d_gene: TRBD2; v_gene: TRBV19; j_gene: TRBJ2-1; CDR3nt: TGTGCCAGTAGGCGGACTAGCGGTTACAATGAGCAGTTCTTC; CDR3aa: CASRRTSGYNEQFF
d_gene: TRBD2; v_gene: TRBV5-8; j_gene: TRBJ2-7; CDR3nt: TGTGCCAGCTACTCGGCTAGCGGGCTCTCCTACGAGCAGTACTTC; CDR3aa: CASYSASGLSYEQYF
d_gene: TRBD2; v_gene: TRBV5-1; j_gene: TRBJ2-7; CDR3nt: TGCGCCAGCAGCTGGGGGACTAGCGGGGTCCAGATCTACGAGCAGTACTTC; CDR3aa: CASSWGTSGVQIYEQYF
d_gene: TRBD1; v_gene: TRBV5-1; j_gene: TRBJ1-6; CDR3nt: TGCGCCAGCGCCGGACAGGGAAGGGATCATTCACCCCTCCACTTT; CDR3aa: CASAGQGRDHSPLHF
d_gene: NA; v_gene: TRBV5-4; j_gene: TRBJ2-1; CDR3nt: TGTGCCAGCAGCTTGACAAGTGAGCAGTTCTTC; CDR3aa: CASSLTSEQFF
d_gene: NA; v_gene: TRBV7-2; j_gene: TRBJ1-2; CDR3nt: TGTGCCAGCAGCTTAGCCCCAGGCACAGCCTTGGGCTACACCTTC; CDR3aa: CASSLAPGTALGYTF
d_gene: NA; v_gene: TRBV30; j_gene: TRBJ1-2; CDR3nt: TGTGCCTGGAGTGGGGGACACTCCTATGGCTACACCTTC; CDR3aa: CAWSGGHSYGYTF
d_gene: NA; v_gene: TRBV18; j_gene: TRBJ2-7; CDR3nt: TGTGCCAGCTCACCGCGGCAGCCTCCCTACGAGCAGTACTTC; CDR3aa: CASSPRQPPYEQYF
d_gene: TRBD2; v_gene: TRBV5-1; j_gene: TRBJ2-7; CDR3nt: TGCGCCAGCAGCTCTCGGGACCGGGAGGGAGAGCAGTACTTC; CDR3aa: CASSSRDREGEQYF
d_gene: NA; v_gene: TRBV4-1; j_gene: TRBJ2-1; CDR3nt: TGCGCCAGCAGCAGTCGGTCGTGGCAGGGGACCGACAATGAGCAGTTCTTC; CDR3aa: CASSSRSWQGTDNEQFF
d_gene: TRBD1; v_gene: TRBV25-1; j_gene: TRBJ2-3; CDR3nt: TGTGCCAGCAGTGTACAGGGACAGCCCACAGATACGCAGTATTTT; CDR3aa: CASSVQGQPTDTQYF
d_gene: TRBD1; v_gene: TRBV30; j_gene: TRBJ1-6; CDR3nt: TGTGCCTGGAGTGTCTCAACAACAACAGGGGGAGTTTCACCCCTCCACTTT; CDR3aa: CAWSVSTTTGGVSPLHF
d_gene: TRBD1; v_gene: TRBV14; j_gene: TRBJ1-4; CDR3nt: TGTGCCAGCAGCCCGCTGACAGGGTGGGGCGAAAAACTGTTTTTT; CDR3aa: CASSPLTGWGEKLFF
d_gene: NA; v_gene: TRBV29-1; j_gene: TRBJ2-7; CDR3nt: TGCAGCGTCCGCAGGGGAGTTTCCTACGAGCAGTACTTC; CDR3aa: CSVRRGVSYEQYF
d_gene: NA; v_gene: TRBV14; j_gene: TRBJ2-1; CDR3nt: TGTGCCAGCAGCCAAGTGGGGGGAGGAGGGTCGGGTGAGCAGTTCTTC; CDR3aa: CASSQVGGGGSGEQFF
d_gene: TRBD1; v_gene: TRBV2; j_gene: TRBJ1-1; CDR3nt: TGTGCCAGCAAACCAGGGGGGACTGAAGCTTTCTTT; CDR3aa: CASKPGGTEAFF
d_gene: TRBD2; v_gene: TRBV5-1; j_gene: TRBJ2-1; CDR3nt: TGCGCCAGCAGCTTGGGGCCCGGACTAGCGGACGATGAGCAGTTCTTC; CDR3aa: CASSLGPGLADDEQFF
d_gene: TRBD2; v_gene: TRBV19; j_gene: TRBJ2-3; CDR3nt: TGTGCCAGTAGTAGAACTAGCGGGAGCACAGATACGCAGTATTTT; CDR3aa: CASSRTSGSTDTQYF
d_gene: NA; v_gene: TRBV30; j_gene: TRBJ2-5; CDR3nt: TGTGCCTGCAAGGGGTCGGAGACCCAGTACTTC; CDR3aa: CACKGSETQYF
d_gene: NA; v_gene: TRBV6-6; j_gene: TRBJ1-1; CDR3nt: TGTGCCAGCAGTCCAGCTGACAGGCGCACTGAAGCTTTCTTT; CDR3aa: CASSPADRRTEAFF
d_gene: NA; v_gene: TRBV27; j_gene: TRBJ2-1; CDR3nt: TGTGCCAGCCTAGGACTAACGGGGGGCGGTGAGCAGTTCTTC; CDR3aa: CASLGLTGGGEQFF
d_gene: NA; v_gene: TRBV30; j_gene: TRBJ2-5; CDR3nt: TGTGCCTGGAGTCAGGGGAGTCAGGGGGAGACCCAGTACTTC; CDR3aa: CAWSQGSQGETQYF
d_gene: NA; v_gene: TRBV30; j_gene: TRBJ1-4; CDR3nt: TGTGCCTGGAGTCCCATAACAGGGGAAAAACTGTTTTTT; CDR3aa: CAWSPITGEKLFF
d_gene: TRBD1; v_gene: TRBV5-5; j_gene: TRBJ2-7; CDR3nt: TGTGCCAGCAGCTTGGGCATGGGACAGCCTTTGGAGCAGTACTTC; CDR3aa: CASSLGMGQPLEQYF
d_gene: NA; v_gene: TRBV9; j_gene: TRBJ2-1; CDR3nt: TGTGCCAGCAGCGTCGGGCTAGGGAGTGAGCAGTTCTTC; CDR3aa: CASSVGLGSEQFF
d_gene: TRBD1; v_gene: TRBV5-1; j_gene: TRBJ2-7; CDR3nt: TGCGCCAGCAGCTTGACCGGGACAGGGGGCCTCGAGCAGTACTTC; CDR3aa: CASSLTGTGGLEQYF
d_gene: NA; v_gene: TRBV4-1; j_gene: TRBJ1-5; CDR3nt: TGCGCCAGCAGCCAAGCTTCAGGTGTGGGTCAGCCCCAGCATTTT; CDR3aa: CASSQASGVGQPQHF
d_gene: NA; v_gene: TRBV5-1; j_gene: TRBJ1-2; CDR3nt: TGCGCCAGCAGCTTGTGGGGTGGTGGGGCCCAAGGCTACACCTTC; CDR3aa: CASSLWGGGAQGYTF
d_gene: NA; v_gene: TRBV19; j_gene: TRBJ2-1; CDR3nt: TGTGCCAGTAGTATGGGGGCGCGAAATGAGCAGTTCTTC; CDR3aa: CASSMGARNEQFF
d_gene: TRBD1; v_gene: TRBV6-5; j_gene: TRBJ2-5; CDR3nt: TGTGCCAGCAGGGACAGGGTGCGCCAAGAGACCCAGTACTTC; CDR3aa: CASRDRVRQETQYF
d_gene: NA; v_gene: TRBV28; j_gene: TRBJ1-2; CDR3nt: TGTGCCAGCAGTTTCGATCCCAGGGTCGATGGCTACACCTTC; CDR3aa: CASSFDPRVDGYTF
d_gene: NA; v_gene: TRBV7-2; j_gene: TRBJ1-2; CDR3nt: TGTGCCAGCAGCGCCCTAGGCTGGGTGAGCGGCTACACCTTC; CDR3aa: CASSALGWVSGYTF
d_gene: TRBD1; v_gene: TRBV18; j_gene: TRBJ1-1; CDR3nt: TGTGCCAGCTCACTTAGTGACAGGGGGCGAGAAGCTTTCTTT; CDR3aa: CASSLSDRGREAFF
d_gene: NA; v_gene: TRBV28; j_gene: TRBJ1-2; CDR3nt: TGTGCCAGCAGTCCGCCGGGATCTAACTATGGCTACACCTTC; CDR3aa: CASSPPGSNYGYTF
d_gene: TRBD1; v_gene: TRBV29-1; j_gene: TRBJ1-3; CDR3nt: TGCAGCGCCAAGGTCCAGGGGGCTAACCGAAACACCATATATTTT; CDR3aa: CSAKVQGANRNTIYF
d_gene: NA; v_gene: TRBV9; j_gene: TRBJ2-2; CDR3nt: TGTGCCAGCAGCGCAACCCACAGGACCGGGGAGCTGTTTTTT; CDR3aa: CASSATHRTGELFF
d_gene: NA; v_gene: TRBV9; j_gene: TRBJ2-1; CDR3nt: TGTGCCAGCAGCGCCGGAGGGCCGGGTGAGCAGTTCTTC; CDR3aa: CASSAGGPGEQFF
d_gene: NA; v_gene: TRBV27; j_gene: TRBJ2-2; CDR3nt: TGTGCCAGCAGTTTAGGAGCGGCCACCGGGGAGCTGTTTTTT; CDR3aa: CASSLGAATGELFF
d_gene: TRBD1; v_gene: TRBV7-9; j_gene: TRBJ1-2; CDR3nt: TGTGCCAGCAGCTTAGCAGGGGGCTACGGCTACACCTTC; CDR3aa: CASSLAGGYGYTF
d_gene: TRBD1; v_gene: TRBV11-1; j_gene: TRBJ2-2; CDR3nt: TGTGCCAGCAGCTCCGTCTCAGGGGGCATCGGGGAGCTGTTTTTT; CDR3aa: CASSSVSGGIGELFF
d_gene: TRBD1; v_gene: TRBV28; j_gene: TRBJ2-7; CDR3nt: TGTGCCAGCAGTTCAACAGGGGGCAGTAACTACGAGCAGTACTTC; CDR3aa: CASSSTGGSNYEQYF